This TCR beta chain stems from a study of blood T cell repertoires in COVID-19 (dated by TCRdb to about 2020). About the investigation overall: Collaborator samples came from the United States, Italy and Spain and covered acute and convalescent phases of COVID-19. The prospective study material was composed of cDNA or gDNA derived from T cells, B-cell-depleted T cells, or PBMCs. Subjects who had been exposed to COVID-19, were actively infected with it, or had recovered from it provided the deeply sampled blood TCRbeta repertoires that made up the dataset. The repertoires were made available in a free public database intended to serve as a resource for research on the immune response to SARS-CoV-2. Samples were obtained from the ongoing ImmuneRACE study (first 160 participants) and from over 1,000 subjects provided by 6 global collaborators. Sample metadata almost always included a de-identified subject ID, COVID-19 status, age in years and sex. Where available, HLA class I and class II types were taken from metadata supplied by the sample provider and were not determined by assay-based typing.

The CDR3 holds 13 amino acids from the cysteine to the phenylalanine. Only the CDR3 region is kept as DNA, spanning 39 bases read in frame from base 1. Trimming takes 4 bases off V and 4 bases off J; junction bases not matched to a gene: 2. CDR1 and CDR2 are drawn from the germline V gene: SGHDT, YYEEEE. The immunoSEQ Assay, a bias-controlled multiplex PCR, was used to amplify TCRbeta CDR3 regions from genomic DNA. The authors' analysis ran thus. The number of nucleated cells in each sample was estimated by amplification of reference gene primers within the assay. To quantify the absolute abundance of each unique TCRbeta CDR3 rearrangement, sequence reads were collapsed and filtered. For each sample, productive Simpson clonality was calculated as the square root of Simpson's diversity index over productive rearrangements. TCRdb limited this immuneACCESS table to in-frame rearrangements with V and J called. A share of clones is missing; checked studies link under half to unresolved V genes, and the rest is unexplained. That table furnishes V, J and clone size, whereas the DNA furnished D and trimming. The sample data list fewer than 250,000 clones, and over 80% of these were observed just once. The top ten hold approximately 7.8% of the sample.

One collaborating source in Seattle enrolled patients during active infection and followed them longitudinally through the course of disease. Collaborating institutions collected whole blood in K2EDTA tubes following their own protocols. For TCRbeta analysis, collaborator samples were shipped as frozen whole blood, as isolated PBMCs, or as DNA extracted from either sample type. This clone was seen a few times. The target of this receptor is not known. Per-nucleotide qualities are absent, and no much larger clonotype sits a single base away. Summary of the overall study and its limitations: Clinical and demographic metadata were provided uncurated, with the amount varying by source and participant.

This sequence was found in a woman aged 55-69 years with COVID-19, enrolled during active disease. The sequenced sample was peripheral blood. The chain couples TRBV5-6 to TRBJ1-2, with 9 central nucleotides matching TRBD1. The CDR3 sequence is CASSPGQGYGYTF. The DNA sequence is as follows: TGTGCCAGCAGCCCGGGACAGGGCTATGGCTACACCTTC.